This TCR beta chain is drawn from a study of radiotherapy plus CTLA-4 blockade in lung cancer. Whole-study findings and limits: Among blood TCR repertoires after radiotherapy plus ipilimumab, tumor-derived clones expanded.

Sequenced by immunoSEQ multiplex PCR; TCRdb stores in-frame clones only, minus some. The repertoire holds about 32,000 clones, with roughly 71% as singletons. Details on this clone: The antigen remains unidentified.

The CDR3 extends over 15 amino acids. Trimming took off 3 bases at V and 4 bases at J, with 17 bases between the two ends. Germline V gene lookup returns CDR1 SGHDT and CDR2 YYEEEE. The chain has TRBV5-6 and TRBJ2-7; no definite D call. The TCR was taken from a human donor with non-small cell lung cancer who had stable disease on radiotherapy plus ipilimumab. The material was peripheral blood, obtained from a patient treated with radiotherapy plus ipilimumab. The CDR3 loop is CASSSPVTQRYEQYF. The CDR3 bases are TGTGCCAGCAGCTCCCCTGTGACCCAACGGTACGAGCAGTACTTC.